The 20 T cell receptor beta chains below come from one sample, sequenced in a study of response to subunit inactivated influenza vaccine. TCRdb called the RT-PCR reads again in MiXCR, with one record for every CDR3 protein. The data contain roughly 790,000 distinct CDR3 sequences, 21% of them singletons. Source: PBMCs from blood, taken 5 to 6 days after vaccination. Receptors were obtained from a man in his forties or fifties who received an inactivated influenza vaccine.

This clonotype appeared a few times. The CDR3 reads CASSSGTSGRGNYEQYF. The CDR3, as DNA: TGCGCCAGCAGTTCAGGGACTAGCGGGAGAGGAAACTACGAGCAGTACTTC. The chain couples TRBV5-1 to TRBJ2-7; 14 nucleotides align to TRBD2. The V gene's germline CDR1 is SGHRS and CDR2 YFSETQ. Trimming removed 5 bases from V and 3 bases from J; junction bases left unmatched: 10. The CDR3 sequence is 17 residues long.

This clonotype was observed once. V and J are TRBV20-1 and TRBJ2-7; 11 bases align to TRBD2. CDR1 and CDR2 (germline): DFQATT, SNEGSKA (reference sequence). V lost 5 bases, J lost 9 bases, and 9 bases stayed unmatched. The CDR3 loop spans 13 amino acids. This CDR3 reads CSALSGRALGQYF. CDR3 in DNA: TGCAGTGCTCTTAGCGGGAGGGCCCTCGGGCAGTACTTC.

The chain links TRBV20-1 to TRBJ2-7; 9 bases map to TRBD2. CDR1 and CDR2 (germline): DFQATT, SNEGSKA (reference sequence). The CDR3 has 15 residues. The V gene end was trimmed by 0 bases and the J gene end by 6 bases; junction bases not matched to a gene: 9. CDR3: CSARDPSGVFLEQYF. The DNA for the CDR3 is TGCAGTGCTAGAGACCCTAGCGGGGTTTTCCTCGAGCAGTACTTC.

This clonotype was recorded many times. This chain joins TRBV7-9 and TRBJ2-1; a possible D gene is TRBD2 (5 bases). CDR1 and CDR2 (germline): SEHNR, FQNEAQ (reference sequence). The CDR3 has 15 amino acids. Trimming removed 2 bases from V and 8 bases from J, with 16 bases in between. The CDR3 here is CASSLMGDHTYEQFF. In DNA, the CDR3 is TGTGCCAGCAGCTTAATGGGAGACCACACCTATGAGCAGTTCTTC.

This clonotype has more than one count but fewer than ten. The CDR3 bases are TGCGCCAGCAGTCCTAGGGGGGCCCAGCCCCAGTACTTC. This codes for CASSPRGAQPQYF. The chain is built from TRBV4-3 and TRBJ2-5, with D perhaps being TRBD1 or TRBD2 (6 bases each). The CDR3 is 13 amino acids. Germline V gene data show CDR1 as LGHNA and CDR2 as YSLEER. Trimming shortened V by 6 bases and J by 9 bases, and 17 bases separated the two germline ends.

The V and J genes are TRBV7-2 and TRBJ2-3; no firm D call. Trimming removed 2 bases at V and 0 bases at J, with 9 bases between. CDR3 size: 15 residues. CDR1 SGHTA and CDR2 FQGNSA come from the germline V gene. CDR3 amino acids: CASSLRPTSTDTQYF. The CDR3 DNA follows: TGTGCCAGCAGCTTAAGGCCTACTAGCACAGATACGCAGTATTTT.

The CDR3 here is CASSLPGGLRDIQYF. CDR3 coding DNA: TGTGCCAGCAGTTTACCGGGGGGTTTGAGAGACATTCAGTACTTC. The chain joins TRBV12-3 or TRBV12-4 to TRBJ2-4, with TRBD2 identical over 7 bases. J lost 8 bases, V lost 2 bases, and 9 bases had no gene match. The CDR3 runs 15 residues.

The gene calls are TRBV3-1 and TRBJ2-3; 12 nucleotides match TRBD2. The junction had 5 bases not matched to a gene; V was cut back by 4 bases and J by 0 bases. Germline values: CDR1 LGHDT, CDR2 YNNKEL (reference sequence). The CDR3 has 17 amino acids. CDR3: CASSPLAGGRSTDTQYF. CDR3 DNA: TGTGCCAGCAGCCCACTAGCGGGGGGACGAAGCACAGATACGCAGTATTTT.

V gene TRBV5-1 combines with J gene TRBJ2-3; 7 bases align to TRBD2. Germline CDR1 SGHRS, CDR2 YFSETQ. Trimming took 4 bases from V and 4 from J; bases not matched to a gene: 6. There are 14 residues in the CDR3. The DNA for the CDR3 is TGCGCCAGCAGCCCCTTGGGACTATCAGATACGCAGTATTTT. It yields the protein CASSPLGLSDTQYF.

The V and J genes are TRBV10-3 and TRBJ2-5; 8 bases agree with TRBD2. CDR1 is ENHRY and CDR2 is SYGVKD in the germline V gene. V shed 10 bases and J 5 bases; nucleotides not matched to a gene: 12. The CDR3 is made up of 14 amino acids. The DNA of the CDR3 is TGTGCCACCCGCGGGGGGACCAGCGGGGAGACCCAGTACTTC. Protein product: CATRGGTSGETQYF.

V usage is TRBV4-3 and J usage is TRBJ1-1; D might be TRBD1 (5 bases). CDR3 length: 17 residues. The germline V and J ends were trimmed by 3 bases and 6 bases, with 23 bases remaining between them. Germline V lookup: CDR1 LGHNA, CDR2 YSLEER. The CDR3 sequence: CASSHDRRGRDRPEAFF. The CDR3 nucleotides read TGCGCCAGCAGCCACGATCGAAGGGGTCGAGACAGACCTGAAGCTTTCTTT.

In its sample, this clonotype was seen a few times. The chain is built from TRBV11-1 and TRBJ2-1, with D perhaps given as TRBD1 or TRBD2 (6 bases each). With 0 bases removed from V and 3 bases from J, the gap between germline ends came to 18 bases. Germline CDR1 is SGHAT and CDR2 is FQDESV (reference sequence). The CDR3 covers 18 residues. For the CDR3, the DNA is TGTGCCAGCAGCTTAGCCCGACGGGGGCGCGGGGTCTACAATGAGCAGTTCTTC. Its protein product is CASSLARRGRGVYNEQFF.

CDR3 sequence: CASSPRAGGPLETQYF. The CDR3 DNA reads as TGTGCCAGCAGCCCTCGAGCGGGAGGGCCTTTGGAGACCCAGTACTTC. V is TRBV7-9 and J is TRBJ2-5; 10 nucleotides agree with TRBD2. Germline lookup yields CDR1 SEHNR and CDR2 FQNEAQ (reference sequence). V dropped 5 bases and J dropped 5; count of bases not matched to a gene: 11. The CDR3 covers 16 residues.

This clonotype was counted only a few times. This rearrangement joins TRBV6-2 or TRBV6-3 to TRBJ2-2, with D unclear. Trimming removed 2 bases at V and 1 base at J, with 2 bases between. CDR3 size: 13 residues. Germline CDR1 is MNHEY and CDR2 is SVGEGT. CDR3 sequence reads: CASSYMNTGELFF. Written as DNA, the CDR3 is TGTGCCAGCAGTTACATGAACACCGGGGAGCTGTTTTTT.

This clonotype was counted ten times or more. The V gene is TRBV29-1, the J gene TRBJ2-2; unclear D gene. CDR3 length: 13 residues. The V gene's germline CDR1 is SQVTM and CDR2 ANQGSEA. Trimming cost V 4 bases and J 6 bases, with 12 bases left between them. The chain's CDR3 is CSVGLVIAGELFF. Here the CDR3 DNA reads TGCAGCGTTGGTCTAGTGATAGCCGGGGAGCTGTTTTTT.

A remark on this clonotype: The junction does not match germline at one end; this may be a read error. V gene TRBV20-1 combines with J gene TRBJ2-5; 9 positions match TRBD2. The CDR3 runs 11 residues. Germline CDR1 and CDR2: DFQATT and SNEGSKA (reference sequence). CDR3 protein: CLAGKAETQYF. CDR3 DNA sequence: TGTCTAGCGGGGAAGGCGGAGACCCAGTACTTC.

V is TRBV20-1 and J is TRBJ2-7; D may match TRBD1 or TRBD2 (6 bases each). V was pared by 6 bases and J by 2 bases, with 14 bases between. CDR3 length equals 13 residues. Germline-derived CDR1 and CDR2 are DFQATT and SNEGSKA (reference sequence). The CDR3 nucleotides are TGCAGTGCAGGGGGGACCGAGACCTACGAGCAGTACTTC. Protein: CSAGGTETYEQYF.

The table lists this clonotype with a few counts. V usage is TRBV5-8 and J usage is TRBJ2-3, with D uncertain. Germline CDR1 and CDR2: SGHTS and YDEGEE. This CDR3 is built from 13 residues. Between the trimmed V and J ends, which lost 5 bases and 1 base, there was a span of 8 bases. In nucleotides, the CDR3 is TGTGCCAGCAGTAAAGCAGGCACAGATACGCAGTATTTT. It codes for CASSKAGTDTQYF.

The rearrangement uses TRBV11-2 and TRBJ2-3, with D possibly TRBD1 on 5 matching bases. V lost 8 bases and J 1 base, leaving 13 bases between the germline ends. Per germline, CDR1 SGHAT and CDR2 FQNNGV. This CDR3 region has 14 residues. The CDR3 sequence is CASSWVGGTDTQYF. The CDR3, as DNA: TGTGCCAGCTCCTGGGTAGGGGGCACAGATACGCAGTATTTT.

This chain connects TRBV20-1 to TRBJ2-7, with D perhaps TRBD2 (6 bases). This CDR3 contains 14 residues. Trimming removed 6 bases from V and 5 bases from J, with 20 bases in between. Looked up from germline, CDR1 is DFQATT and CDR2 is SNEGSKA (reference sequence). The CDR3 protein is CSADGGRMNDEQYF. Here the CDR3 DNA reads TGCAGTGCGGACGGGGGTAGGATGAACGACGAGCAGTACTTC.